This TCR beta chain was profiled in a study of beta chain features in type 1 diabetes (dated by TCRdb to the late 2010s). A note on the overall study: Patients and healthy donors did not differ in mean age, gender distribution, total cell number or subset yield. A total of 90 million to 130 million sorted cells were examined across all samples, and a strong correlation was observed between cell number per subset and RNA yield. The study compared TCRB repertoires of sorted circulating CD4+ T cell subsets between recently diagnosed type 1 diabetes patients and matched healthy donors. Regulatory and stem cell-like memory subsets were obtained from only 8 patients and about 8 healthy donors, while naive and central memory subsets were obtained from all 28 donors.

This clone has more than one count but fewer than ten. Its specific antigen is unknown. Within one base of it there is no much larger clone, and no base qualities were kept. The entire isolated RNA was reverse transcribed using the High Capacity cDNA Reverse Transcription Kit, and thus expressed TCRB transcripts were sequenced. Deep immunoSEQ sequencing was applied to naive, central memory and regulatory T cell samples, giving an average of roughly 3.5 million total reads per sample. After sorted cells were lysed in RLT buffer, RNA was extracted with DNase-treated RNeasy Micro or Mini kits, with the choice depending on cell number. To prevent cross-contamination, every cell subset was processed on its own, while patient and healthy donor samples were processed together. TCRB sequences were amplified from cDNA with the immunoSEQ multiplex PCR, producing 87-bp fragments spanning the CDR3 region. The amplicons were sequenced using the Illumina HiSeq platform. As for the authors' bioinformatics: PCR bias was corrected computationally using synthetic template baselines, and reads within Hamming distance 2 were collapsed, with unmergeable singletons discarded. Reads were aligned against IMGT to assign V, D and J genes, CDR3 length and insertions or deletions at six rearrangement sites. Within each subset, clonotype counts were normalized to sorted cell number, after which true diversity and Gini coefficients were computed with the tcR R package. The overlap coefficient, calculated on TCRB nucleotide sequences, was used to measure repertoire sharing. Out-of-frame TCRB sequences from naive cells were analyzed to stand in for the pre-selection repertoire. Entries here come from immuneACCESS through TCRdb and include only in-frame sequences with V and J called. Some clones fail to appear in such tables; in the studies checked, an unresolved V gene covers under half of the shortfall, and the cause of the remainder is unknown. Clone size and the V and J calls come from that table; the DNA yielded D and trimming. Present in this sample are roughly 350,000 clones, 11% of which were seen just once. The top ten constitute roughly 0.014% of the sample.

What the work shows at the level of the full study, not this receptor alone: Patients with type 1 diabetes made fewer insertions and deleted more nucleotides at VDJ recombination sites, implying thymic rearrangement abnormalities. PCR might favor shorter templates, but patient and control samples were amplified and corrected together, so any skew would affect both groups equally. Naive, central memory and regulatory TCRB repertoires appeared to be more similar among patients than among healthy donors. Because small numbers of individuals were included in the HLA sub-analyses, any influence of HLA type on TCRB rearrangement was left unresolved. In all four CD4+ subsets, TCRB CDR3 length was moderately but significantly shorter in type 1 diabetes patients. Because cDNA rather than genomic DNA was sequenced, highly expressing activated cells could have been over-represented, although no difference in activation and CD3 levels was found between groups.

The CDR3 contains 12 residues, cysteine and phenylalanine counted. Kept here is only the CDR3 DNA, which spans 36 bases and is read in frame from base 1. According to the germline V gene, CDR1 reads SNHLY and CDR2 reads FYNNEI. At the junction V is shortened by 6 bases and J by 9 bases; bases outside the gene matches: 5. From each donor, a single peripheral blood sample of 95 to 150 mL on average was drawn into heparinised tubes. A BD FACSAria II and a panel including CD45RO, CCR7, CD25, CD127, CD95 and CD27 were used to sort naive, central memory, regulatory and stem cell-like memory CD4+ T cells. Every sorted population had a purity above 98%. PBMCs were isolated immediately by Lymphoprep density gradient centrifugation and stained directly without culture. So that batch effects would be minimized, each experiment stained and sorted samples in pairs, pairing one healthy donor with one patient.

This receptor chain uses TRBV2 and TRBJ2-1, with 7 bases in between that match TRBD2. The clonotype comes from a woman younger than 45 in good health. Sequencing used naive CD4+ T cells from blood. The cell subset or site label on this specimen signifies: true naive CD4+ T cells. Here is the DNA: TGTGCCAGCAGCGTCACTAGCGTTGAGCAGTTCTTC. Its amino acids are CASSVTSVEQFF.